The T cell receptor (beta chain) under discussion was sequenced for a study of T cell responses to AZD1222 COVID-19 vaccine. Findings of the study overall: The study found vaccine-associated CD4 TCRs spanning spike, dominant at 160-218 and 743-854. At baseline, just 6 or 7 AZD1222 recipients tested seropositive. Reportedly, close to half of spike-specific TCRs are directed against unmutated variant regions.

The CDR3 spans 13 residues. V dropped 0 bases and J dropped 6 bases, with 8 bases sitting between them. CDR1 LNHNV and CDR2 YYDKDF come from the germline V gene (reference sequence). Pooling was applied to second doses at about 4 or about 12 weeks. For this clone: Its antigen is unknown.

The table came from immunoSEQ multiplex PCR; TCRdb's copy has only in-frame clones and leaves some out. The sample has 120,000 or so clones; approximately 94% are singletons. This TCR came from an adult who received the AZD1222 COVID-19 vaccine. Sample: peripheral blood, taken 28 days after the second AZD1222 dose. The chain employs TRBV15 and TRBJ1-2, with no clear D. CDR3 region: CATSRDEIHGYTF. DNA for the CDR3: TGTGCCACCAGCAGAGATGAGATCCATGGCTACACCTTC.